What follows are 28 T cell receptor beta chains derived from one specimen sequenced in a study of T cells after yellow fever vaccination. TCRdb reprocessed the 5' RACE reads with MiXCR, giving one entry per CDR3 protein. Found here are about 240,000 distinct CDR3 sequences, 6% to 7.5% of them singletons; the top ten hold around 0.9%. Here the sequenced sample was CD4+ T cells sorted from PBMCs, taken 15 days after the yellow fever booster vaccination. Receptors were obtained from a man aged 25-45 years who received the YFV17D yellow fever vaccine.

This clonotype was seen only a few times. V gene TRBV7-2 combines with J gene TRBJ1-4, with 8 bases fitting TRBD1. V was clipped by 0 bases and J by 8 bases; unmatched bases: 5. The CDR3 is 15 amino acids. Germline V gives CDR1 SGHTA, CDR2 FQGNSA. The CDR3 sequence is CASSLAQGAHEKLFF. CDR3 sequence (DNA): TGTGCCAGCAGCTTAGCTCAGGGGGCGCACGAAAAACTGTTTTTT.

Many counts were recorded for this clonotype. This sequence joins TRBV19 and TRBJ1-5; D not resolved. The CDR3 runs 13 residues. The germline V gene has CDR1 LNHDA and CDR2 SQIVND (reference sequence). The ends were cut back, 4 bases at V and 3 bases at J, with 7 bases in the middle. The CDR3 DNA follows: TGTGCCAGTAGTACGTCAGTCAATCAGCCCCAGCATTTT. Its translation: CASSTSVNQPQHF.

This clonotype came up many times. This chain connects TRBV7-6 to TRBJ2-5; D gene ambiguous. The CDR3 contains 15 residues. The V gene's germline CDR1 is SGHVS and CDR2 FNYEAQ. Trimming cost V 4 bases and J 1 base, with 13 bases left between them. In nucleotides, the CDR3 is TGTGCCAGCAGCTCCAGAATGTCCCGCCAAGAGACCCAGTACTTC. It is translated as CASSSRMSRQETQYF.

This clonotype was recorded many times. V usage is TRBV29-1 and J usage is TRBJ2-1, with a weak D call TRBD2 (5 bases). This CDR3 contains 13 residues. V was shortened by 6 bases and J by 8 bases, with 17 bases between the two germline ends. CDR1 is SQVTM, CDR2 ANQGSEA, per germline. The CDR3 DNA follows: TGCAGCGTCGAGGAGGATTCTCGGGATGAGCAGTTCTTC. Translation: CSVEEDSRDEQFF.

V is TRBV6-1 and J is TRBJ2-7, with TRBD1 identical over 11 bases. Germline V gene sequence: CDR1 MNHNS, CDR2 SASEGT. The CDR3 has 16 residues. Unmatched junction bases numbered 9, after V lost 5 bases and J lost 3 bases. This CDR3 reads CASSLTFGTGGYEQYF. The CDR3 bases are TGTGCCAGCAGTCTTACCTTCGGGACAGGGGGCTACGAGCAGTACTTC.

The chain is built from TRBV29-1 and TRBJ2-5, with D perhaps matching TRBD1 (7 bases). In germline, CDR1 is SQVTM, CDR2 ANQGSEA. This CDR3 spans 13 amino acids. V dropped 4 bases and J dropped 1 base, with 10 bases sitting between them. The CDR3 DNA sequence: TGCAGCGTTGGGAGGGGGCCCCAAGAGACCCAGTACTTC. Its protein product is CSVGRGPQETQYF.

The chain has TRBV7-2 and TRBJ2-1; unclear D gene. Germline CDR1 and CDR2: SGHTA and FQGNSA. V was cut by 3 bases and J by 1 base, with 10 bases left in between. CDR3 length: 15 amino acids. The CDR3 nucleotides read TGTGCCAGCAGCTTTGCGCGAGTTTCCTACAATGAGCAGTTCTTC. Translated, it gives CASSFARVSYNEQFF.

Only a few counts were recorded for this clonotype. The chain is built from TRBV20-1 and TRBJ2-3; D possibly matches TRBD1 or TRBD2 (7 bases each). Looked up from germline, CDR1 is DFQATT and CDR2 is SNEGSKA (reference sequence). Between the trimmed V and J ends, which lost 3 bases and 5 bases, there was a span of 15 bases. This CDR3 is built from 14 residues. The CDR3 nucleotides read TGCAGTGCTAGGGGGGGGGACAGAAGAGATACGCAGTATTTT. Protein: CSARGGDRRDTQYF.

This clonotype has more than one count but fewer than ten. The chain employs TRBV19 and TRBJ2-1, with 7 bases that match TRBD2. With V trimmed by 6 bases and J by 3 bases, 5 bases remained unmatched. CDR3 size: 14 residues. Per germline, CDR1 LNHDA and CDR2 SQIVND (reference sequence). The DNA for the CDR3 is TGTGCCAGTAGAGCGGGGAGTTTCTACAATGAGCAGTTCTTC. Amino acids: CASRAGSFYNEQFF.

This clonotype was seen repeatedly, ten times or more. J is TRBJ2-1 and V is TRBV12-5; either TRBD1 or TRBD2 may supply D (6 bases each). Germline loops: CDR1 LGHNT, CDR2 FRNRAP. The CDR3 is made up of 15 amino acids. Deletions cut 6 bases from V and 9 bases from J, with 21 bases between. DNA of the CDR3: TGTGCTAGTGGACGGGGGCCCCTAGCCCGACTTGAGCAGTTCTTC. Its translation is CASGRGPLARLEQFF.

This clonotype was counted many times. The V and J genes are TRBV29-1 and TRBJ2-5, with 9 bases identical to TRBD2. Unmatched junction bases numbered 5, after V lost 4 bases and J lost 2 bases. Germline CDR1 reads SQVTM; CDR2 reads ANQGSEA. The CDR3 spans 14 residues. CDR3 sequence reads: CSVGSLAGQETQYF. The CDR3 DNA reads TGCAGCGTTGGGTCGCTAGCGGGACAAGAGACCCAGTACTTC.

In this sample, this clonotype turned up a few times. V is TRBV30 and J is TRBJ2-7; TRBD1 agrees at 8 bases. The ends lost 1 base at V and 8 bases at J; junction bases unmatched: 16. The CDR3 is made up of 16 amino acids. Germline V lookup: CDR1 GTSNPN, CDR2 SVGIG (reference sequence). CDR3 in DNA: TGTGCCTGGAGTGCATCCCTGACAGGGGTGGCCACCCAGCAGTACTTC. It translates to CAWSASLTGVATQQYF.

This clonotype was counted ten times or more. The chain uses TRBV24-1 and TRBJ2-7; D is undetermined. Germline lookup yields CDR1 KGHDR and CDR2 SFDVKD. The V and J ends lost 9 bases and 5 bases respectively, with 19 bases between them. This CDR3 contains 14 residues. CDR3 bases: TGTGCCACCCCTGGCATCGGGTGTGAAAACGAGCAGTACTTC. It codes for CATPGIGCENEQYF.

This clonotype was seen only a few times. This chain links TRBV30 with TRBJ2-3; D unclear. Germline V gives CDR1 GTSNPN, CDR2 SVGIG (reference sequence). V lost 4 bases to trimming and J lost 0 bases, with 5 bases between them. The CDR3 covers 12 residues. The CDR3 region is CAWTPSTDTQYF. The CDR3 DNA reads TGTGCCTGGACCCCGAGCACAGATACGCAGTATTTT.

In its sample, this clonotype was seen a few times. The chain couples TRBV7-8 to TRBJ2-7; TRBD2 matches 7 bases. Germline-derived CDR1 and CDR2 are SGHVS and FQNEAQ. The trim removed 4 bases at V and 4 bases at J, leaving 10 bases unmatched. This CDR3 contains 15 residues. The CDR3 here is CASSSTRELGYEQYF. Written as DNA, the CDR3 is TGTGCCAGCAGCTCAACGCGGGAGTTAGGTTACGAGCAGTACTTC.

This clonotype came up many times. The rearrangement joins TRBV4-3 to TRBJ2-7, with D possibly TRBD2 on 6 matching bases. CDR3 length: 14 amino acids. V shed 0 bases and J shed 10 bases, with 16 bases lying between them. Germline V gene data show CDR1 as LGHNA and CDR2 as YSLEER. CDR3 amino acids: CASSQEGSGDSQYF. The CDR3 coding sequence is TGCGCCAGCAGCCAAGAAGGCTCGGGGGACTCACAGTACTTC.

This clonotype occurred many times. This sequence joins TRBV20-1 and TRBJ2-7, with D uncertain. The germline V gene encodes CDR1 DFQATT and CDR2 SNEGSKA (reference sequence). The CDR3 spans 13 residues. Trimming took off 6 bases at V and 0 bases at J, with 12 bases between the two ends. The CDR3 bases are TGCAGTGCACTCGCTGTGGACTCCTACGAGCAGTACTTC. As protein: CSALAVDSYEQYF.

This chain connects TRBV29-1 to TRBJ2-3, with 7 bases that match TRBD1. Germline V gives CDR1 SQVTM, CDR2 ANQGSEA. The CDR3 contains 15 residues. The V and J ends lost 4 bases and 0 bases, in that order; junction bases with no gene match: 7. CDR3 sequence reads: CSVAIGTDSTDTQYF. CDR3 in DNA: TGCAGCGTTGCAATTGGGACAGATAGCACAGATACGCAGTATTTT.

J is TRBJ2-7 and V is TRBV3-1; D call uncertain. V lost 6 bases, J lost 5 bases, and 11 bases lay in between. The CDR3 spans 12 residues. Looked up from germline, CDR1 is LGHDT and CDR2 is YNNKEL (reference sequence). The CDR3 protein is CASSRTRDEQYF. The CDR3 bases are TGTGCCAGCAGTCGCACCCGAGACGAGCAGTACTTC.

There are many counts of this clonotype. The chain couples TRBV29-1 to TRBJ1-2; a possible D gene is TRBD1 (6 bases). Germline V gene sequence: CDR1 SQVTM, CDR2 ANQGSEA. The CDR3 runs to 12 residues. Trimming left V 7 bases short and J 7 bases short, with 16 bases between. The CDR3 DNA sequence: TGCAGCGGGGTCAGCGGGGGCACTGGCTACACCTTC. Protein: CSGVSGGTGYTF.

This clonotype was counted between two and nine times. The rearrangement joins TRBV6-6 to TRBJ2-7; D gene uncertain. Looked up from germline, CDR1 is MNHNY and CDR2 is SVGAGI (reference sequence). CDR3 length: 13 residues. The V and J ends lost 6 bases and 5 bases respectively, with 14 bases between them. CDR3 loop: CASSLRLEDEQYF. Written as DNA, the CDR3 is TGTGCCAGCAGCCTCAGACTTGAGGACGAGCAGTACTTC.

This clonotype was counted only a few times. A much larger clone is a single base away; this may be a read error. This chain joins TRBV15 and TRBJ2-2; D call uncertain. Germline values: CDR1 LNHNV, CDR2 YYDKDF (reference sequence). The CDR3 extends over 13 amino acids. Trimming left V 3 bases short and J 8 bases short, with 10 bases between. The DNA of the CDR3 is TGTGCCACCAGCAGCAGTTCCACTGGGGAGCTGTTTTTT. Its protein is CATSSSSTGELFF.

This clonotype was recorded a few times. The chain joins TRBV5-1 to TRBJ2-5; TRBD2 agrees at 16 bases. V was clipped by 4 bases and J by 2 bases; unmatched bases: 2. CDR1 and CDR2 from the germline V gene are SGHRS and YFSETQ. The CDR3 runs 16 residues. The CDR3 sequence is CASSMGLAGGQETQYF. The CDR3 bases are TGCGCCAGCAGCATGGGACTAGCGGGAGGGCAAGAGACCCAGTACTTC.

This clonotype has a handful of counts. The gene calls are TRBV5-1 and TRBJ2-5, with D tentatively TRBD1 (6 bases). This CDR3 spans 15 amino acids. The V end lost 5 bases, the J end lost 0 bases, and 14 bases lay between the germline ends. Germline assignment: CDR1 SGHRS and CDR2 YFSETQ. The CDR3 protein is CASSYDTGYQETQYF. CDR3 DNA sequence: TGCGCCAGCAGTTATGACACAGGGTACCAAGAGACCCAGTACTTC.

As to this clonotype: Being one base from a much bigger clone, this may be a read error. This chain uses TRBV5-1 with TRBJ2-2; weak D call: TRBD1 (5 bases). This CDR3 spans 15 amino acids. Germline V gene lookup returns CDR1 SGHRS and CDR2 YFSETQ. Trimming took off 8 bases at V and 0 bases at J, with 14 bases between the two ends. CDR3 residues: CARSPGPSNTGELFF. The CDR3 DNA sequence: TGCGCCAGGAGCCCAGGGCCTTCGAACACCGGGGAGCTGTTTTTT.

The genes are TRBV27 and TRBJ1-2, with D perhaps TRBD1 (5 bases). The germline V and J ends were trimmed by 6 bases and 7 bases, with 15 bases remaining between them. The germline V gene encodes CDR1 MNHEY and CDR2 SMNVEV (reference sequence). CDR3 length: 13 amino acids. As DNA, the CDR3 is TGTGCCAGCAGAAAAGGCCCCCAGGGTGGCTACACCTTC. Its protein product is CASRKGPQGGYTF.

This clonotype was detected only a few times. The chain links TRBV20-1 to TRBJ2-5; TRBD2 is a possible D gene (5 bases). V lost 6 bases, J lost 5 bases, and 19 bases lay in between. Germline V CDR1 and CDR2: DFQATT, SNEGSKA (reference sequence). This CDR3 contains 14 residues. The CDR3 DNA sequence: TGCAGTGCCGTAGTGCCCGGACGGAGGGAGACCCAGTACTTC. It translates to CSAVVPGRRETQYF.

There are many counts of this clonotype. The chain is built from TRBV18 and TRBJ2-7; D gene ambiguous. V was cut by 1 base and J by 1 base, with 5 bases left in between. This CDR3 is built from 13 residues. CDR1 and CDR2 from the germline V gene are KGHSH and LQKENI. CDR3 in amino acids: CASSPRQSYEQYF. The DNA for the CDR3 is TGTGCCAGCTCACCACGACAATCCTACGAGCAGTACTTC. Full variable domain (missing parts from reference TRBV18 and TRBJ2-7): NAGVMQNPRHLVRRRGQEARLRCSPMKGHSHVYWYRQLPEEGLKFMVYLQKENIIDESGMPKERFSAEFPKEGPSILRIQQVVRGDSAAYFCASSPRQSYEQYFGPGTRLTVT.